These 18 T cell receptor beta chains were sequenced from one sample in a study of blood T cell repertoires in COVID-19. TCRdb keeps only in-frame clones here, not all; method: immunoSEQ multiplex PCR. The table has some 180,000 clones, roughly 76% seen once. Sequencing used peripheral blood. These receptors all stem from a woman aged 35 to 49 with COVID-19, enrolled during active disease.

This rearrangement joins TRBV12-3 or TRBV12-4 to TRBJ1-2; D gene uncertain. This CDR3 has 12 amino acids. Trimming took 6 bases from V and 7 from J, leaving 12 bases between them. The CDR3 sequence is CASSPPGPGYTF. The CDR3 region has the DNA TGTGCCAGCAGCCCCCCAGGTCCTGGCTACACCTTC.

This clone has more than one count but fewer than ten. This sequence joins TRBV18 and TRBJ1-1; no reliable D call. Germline V gives CDR1 KGHSH, CDR2 LQKENI. The CDR3 runs to 14 residues. Between the trimmed V and J ends, which lost 3 bases and 0 bases, there was a span of 8 bases. CDR3 sequence reads: CASSPVRMNTEAFF. Written as DNA, the CDR3 is TGTGCCAGCTCACCGGTCAGAATGAACACTGAAGCTTTCTTT.

This chain connects TRBV6-5 to TRBJ2-2; perhaps TRBD1 as D (5 bases). CDR1 is MNHEY, CDR2 SVGAGI, per germline. V was clipped by 7 bases and J by 1 base, with 10 bases between them. CDR3 length equals 14 residues. The CDR3 region is CASTRQLNTGELFF. The CDR3 DNA follows: TGTGCCAGCACCAGACAGTTGAACACCGGGGAGCTGTTTTTT.

The chain employs TRBV7-6 and TRBJ2-5; TRBD2 agrees at 8 bases. Germline V lookup: CDR1 SGHVS, CDR2 FNYEAQ. J gave up 2 bases and V 4 bases, and 9 bases lay outside the gene matches. This CDR3 is built from 16 residues. CDR3 sequence reads: CASSSHEAGGQETQYF. As DNA, the CDR3 is TGTGCCAGCAGCTCCCACGAGGCGGGAGGTCAAGAGACCCAGTACTTC.

This chain joins TRBV4-1 and TRBJ2-7, with TRBD1 as a possible D gene (6 bases). V was cut by 0 bases and J by 2 bases, with 14 bases left in between. The CDR3 totals 16 residues. Germline-derived CDR1 and CDR2 are MGHRA and YSYEKL. The CDR3 coding sequence is TGCGCCAGCAGCCAAGATTCCGCCGGGACACCCTACGAGCAGTACTTC. Its translation: CASSQDSAGTPYEQYF.

The genes are TRBV2 and TRBJ2-7; D possibly corresponds to TRBD2 (5 bases). V lost 4 bases and J 3 bases, leaving 7 bases between the germline ends. The CDR3 spans 12 residues. Germline V CDR1 and CDR2: SNHLY, FYNNEI. The CDR3 is CASSGRDYEQYF. CDR3 bases: TGTGCCAGCAGTGGCCGGGACTACGAGCAGTACTTC.

V usage is TRBV9 and J usage is TRBJ2-1, with 8 bases identical to TRBD1. CDR3 length: 15 amino acids. With 3 bases clipped from V and 8 bases from J, the junction kept 10 bases outside the gene matches. Germline V gene data show CDR1 as SGDLS and CDR2 as YYNGEE. CDR3 sequence: CASSETGVKDDEQFF. The CDR3 nucleotides read TGTGCCAGCAGCGAGACAGGGGTTAAGGACGATGAGCAGTTCTTC.

The rearrangement uses TRBV21-1 and TRBJ2-5; the table's D call, TRBD1, has no DNA check behind it. TRBV21-1 is classified as a pseudogene. This CDR3 contains 15 residues. The CDR3 is CASSMQGQAKETQYF. The CDR3 DNA is TGTGCCAGCAGCATGCAGGGACAGGCCAAAGAGACCCAGTACTTC.

V and J are TRBV6-5 and TRBJ1-1; 7 bases are shared with TRBD1. CDR1 and CDR2 from the germline V gene are MNHEY and SVGAGI. The length of the CDR3 is 14 residues. Trimming cost V 6 bases and J 4 bases; bases outside gene matches: 8. The CDR3 protein is CASSMDQGVTEAFF. The CDR3 DNA reads as TGTGCCAGCAGCATGGACCAGGGGGTCACTGAAGCTTTCTTT.

The chain carries TRBV7-9 and TRBJ1-1; D remains ambiguous. The V end lost 3 bases, the J end lost 3 bases, and 11 bases lay between the germline ends. The CDR3 extends over 14 amino acids. CDR1 is SEHNR and CDR2 is FQNEAQ in the germline V gene (reference sequence). In DNA form, the CDR3 reads TGTGCCAGCAGCTTTGCAGGACTGGACACTGAAGCTTTCTTT. Translated: CASSFAGLDTEAFF.

The V gene is TRBV5-1, the J gene TRBJ2-1; no reliable D call. Trimming left V 7 bases short and J 8 bases short, with 16 bases between. Germline lookup yields CDR1 SGHRS and CDR2 YFSETQ. This CDR3 is built from 13 residues. CDR3 in amino acids: CASAPEPTHEQFF. CDR3 in DNA: TGCGCCAGCGCCCCGGAGCCTACACATGAGCAGTTCTTC. The full variable domain, in which reference TRBV5-1 and TRBJ2-1 provide the parts outside the CDR3, is KAGVTQTPRYLIKTRGQQVTLSCSPISGHRSVSWYQQTPGQGLQFLFEYFSETQRNKGNFPGRFSGRQFSNSRSEMNVSTLELGDSALYLCASAPEPTHEQFFGPGTRLTVL.

In DNA, the CDR3 is TGCAGCGTTGAGGTGACAGGGGGTTGGGGAGAGACCCAGTACTTC. This gives the protein CSVEVTGGWGETQYF. This sequence joins TRBV29-1 and TRBJ2-5; 9 nucleotides align to TRBD1. Germline V lookup: CDR1 SQVTM, CDR2 ANQGSEA. Trimming took 3 bases from V and 4 from J; bases not matched to a gene: 9. This CDR3 is 15 amino acids long.

V and J are TRBV15 and TRBJ1-1; TRBD1 is a possible D gene (5 bases). Germline V CDR1 and CDR2: LNHNV, YYDKDF (reference sequence). V was pared by 8 bases and J by 4 bases, with 11 bases between. This CDR3 spans 12 amino acids. The CDR3 sequence is CATRQGSTEAFF. The CDR3 DNA reads TGTGCCACCCGGCAGGGATCCACTGAAGCTTTCTTT.

The V gene is TRBV10-3, the J gene TRBJ2-7; D is ambiguous. CDR3 length: 12 residues. Trimming removed 2 bases at V and 1 base at J, with 3 bases between. The germline CDR1 and CDR2 sequences are ENHRY and SYGVKD. CDR3 sequence (DNA): TGTGCCATCAGTGAGCTTTCCTACGAGCAGTACTTC. This gives the protein CAISELSYEQYF.

The chain joins TRBV14 to TRBJ2-1, with a possible D match to TRBD2 (6 bases). The CDR3 runs to 16 residues. CDR1 and CDR2 (germline): SGHDN, FVKESK. The germline V and J ends were trimmed by 4 bases and 1 base, with 14 bases remaining between them. The CDR3 sequence is CASSLIIAESYNEQFF. In DNA, the CDR3 is TGTGCCAGCAGCCTCATTATAGCGGAATCCTACAATGAGCAGTTCTTC.

The genes are TRBV7-9 and TRBJ1-1, with D unclear. This CDR3 contains 13 residues. With 6 bases removed from V and 4 bases from J, the gap between germline ends came to 12 bases. The germline V gene encodes CDR1 SEHNR and CDR2 FQNEAQ (reference sequence). For the CDR3, the DNA is TGTGCCAGCAGTAATGACTTATTCACTGAAGCTTTCTTT. Translated: CASSNDLFTEAFF.

J is TRBJ2-3 and V is TRBV28; 9 positions match TRBD2. V shed 5 bases, J shed 1 base, and the junction held 4 bases outside the gene matches. This CDR3 has 15 amino acids. In germline, CDR1 is MDHEN, CDR2 SYDVKM. CDR3 in DNA: TGTGCCAGCAGTCCCCGGACTAGCGGCACAGATACGCAGTATTTT. This gives the protein CASSPRTSGTDTQYF. Full variable domain (outside the CDR3, taken from reference TRBV28 and TRBJ2-3): DVKVTQSSRYLVKRTGEKVFLECVQDMDHENMFWYRQDPGLGLRLIYFSYDVKMKEKGDIPEGYSVSREKKERFSLILESASTNQTSMYLCASSPRTSGTDTQYFGPGTRLTVL.

This chain connects TRBV12-3 or TRBV12-4 to TRBJ1-1; D not resolved. This CDR3 is 11 amino acids long. Trimming shortened V by 1 base and J by 7 bases, and 4 bases separated the two germline ends. CDR3 sequence (DNA): TGTGCCAGCAGTTTAGGTCGTGAAGCTTTCTTT. Amino acids: CASSLGREAFF.